This entry concerns a single TCR beta chain. Its antigen remains unknown. Other DNA sequences in the sample encode the same CDR3. This sample is part of a study of shared clonotypes between healthy human individuals. Measured with immunoSEQ multiplex PCR; TCRdb has only the in-frame clones, and not every one. The table lists about 2 million clones, just under 95% of them singletons. Naivety among CD8 cells was defined by CD45RO negativity and positive CCR7 selection, thereby excluding terminally differentiated effector memory CD45RA+ cells. Notes on the study in general: Naive CD4 clonotypes were shared across a handful of donors at roughly 5.5%. In the sorted subsets, rarefaction showed sequencing was incomplete despite large depth.

V lost 0 bases and J 7 bases, leaving 19 bases between the germline ends. From germline, CDR1 is LGHNA and CDR2 YSLEER. The CDR3 is made up of 16 amino acids. The sequence was obtained from a man aged 18 to 29 in good health. Material for sequencing was naive CD8+ T cells sorted from blood. The chain carries TRBV4-3 and TRBJ2-7, with D perhaps matching TRBD1 or TRBD2 (6 bases each). This chain's CDR3 is CASSQDLASGAFEQYF. CDR3 bases: TGCGCCAGCAGCCAAGATCTCGCCTCGGGGGCATTTGAGCAGTACTTC.